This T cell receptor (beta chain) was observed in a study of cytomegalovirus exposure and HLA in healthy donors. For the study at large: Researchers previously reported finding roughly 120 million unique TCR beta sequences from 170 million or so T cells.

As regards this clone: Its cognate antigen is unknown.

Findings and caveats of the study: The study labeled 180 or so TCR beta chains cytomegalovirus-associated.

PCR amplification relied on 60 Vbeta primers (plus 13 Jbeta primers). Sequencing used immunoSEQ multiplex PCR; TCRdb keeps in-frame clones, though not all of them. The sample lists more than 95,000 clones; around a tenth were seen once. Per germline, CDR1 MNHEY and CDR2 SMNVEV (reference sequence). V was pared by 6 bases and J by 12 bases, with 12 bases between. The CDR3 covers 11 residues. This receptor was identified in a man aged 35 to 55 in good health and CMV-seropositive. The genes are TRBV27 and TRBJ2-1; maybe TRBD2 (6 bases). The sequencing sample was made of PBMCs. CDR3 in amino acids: CASRSGTAQFF. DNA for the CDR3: TGTGCCAGCAGATCCGGGACTGCGCAGTTCTTC.